This is a list of T cell receptor beta chains from one sample in a study of T cell responses to AZD1222 COVID-19 vaccine. Data came from immunoSEQ multiplex PCR; TCRdb stores just in-frame clones and leaves some out. The sample holds about 110,000 clones; around 86% are singletons and the top ten take about 1.2%. The specimen was peripheral blood, collected on day 0 of AZD1222 vaccination. The receptor source for this set is an adult in good health. CDR3s include the opening cysteine and the closing phenylalanine or tryptophan. The D gene is left open where the match is weak. Clone size is stated in some rows and not others, as once, few, many or a class when expanded.

abundance: -
j_gene: TRBJ2-1
v_gene: TRBV4-1
d_gene: TRBD2
CDR3nt: TGCGCCAGCAGCCAAGTAGCGGGGGGCCGCTACAATGAGCAGTTCTTC
CDR3aa: CASSQVAGGRYNEQFF

abundance: -
j_gene: TRBJ2-7
v_gene: TRBV7-9
d_gene: TRBD2
CDR3nt: TGTGCCAGCAGCTTGGAGGGACTAGCCTACGAGCAGTACTTC
CDR3aa: CASSLEGLAYEQYF

abundance: -
j_gene: TRBJ1-1
v_gene: TRBV30
d_gene: -
CDR3nt: TGTGCCTTACTCGTTATGAACACTGAAGCTTTCTTT
CDR3aa: CALLVMNTEAFF

abundance: -
j_gene: TRBJ1-2
v_gene: TRBV30
d_gene: -
CDR3nt: TGTGCCTGGAGTTGGGGGGGACTCTATGGCTACACCTTC
CDR3aa: CAWSWGGLYGYTF

abundance: once
j_gene: TRBJ2-2
v_gene: TRBV11-2
d_gene: -
CDR3nt: TGTGCCAGCAGATCCCCTAGGGGAGCCGGGGAGCTGTTTTTT
CDR3aa: CASRSPRGAGELFF

abundance: -
j_gene: TRBJ2-5
v_gene: TRBV4-2
d_gene: -
CDR3nt: TGTGCCAGCAGCCAAGCAGGTGGGGAGACCCAGTACTTC
CDR3aa: CASSQAGGETQYF

abundance: once
j_gene: TRBJ2-3
v_gene: TRBV29-1
d_gene: -
CDR3nt: TGCAGCGTCGAGGGGGGGGCAATATACGCAGATACGCAGTATTTT
CDR3aa: CSVEGGAIYADTQYF

abundance: -
j_gene: TRBJ1-3
v_gene: TRBV6-5
d_gene: -
CDR3nt: TGTGCCAGCAGACTAACTTGGGCCGCTGGAAACACCATATATTTT
CDR3aa: CASRLTWAAGNTIYF

abundance: once
j_gene: TRBJ1-2
v_gene: TRBV7-9
d_gene: -
CDR3nt: TGTGCCAGCAGCTTAGACGCCACGAGCTATGGCTACACCTTC
CDR3aa: CASSLDATSYGYTF

abundance: -
j_gene: TRBJ1-5
v_gene: TRBV25-1
d_gene: TRBD1
CDR3nt: TGTGCCAGCAGTGCGACAGGGTGGCATCAGCCCCAGCATTTT
CDR3aa: CASSATGWHQPQHF

abundance: -
j_gene: TRBJ2-7
v_gene: TRBV7-8
d_gene: -
CDR3nt: TGTGCCAGCAGCCCGCACACGGGTCCCCCTTGGGAGCAGTACTTC
CDR3aa: CASSPHTGPPWEQYF

abundance: -
j_gene: TRBJ2-2
v_gene: TRBV7-2
d_gene: -
CDR3nt: TGTGCCAGCAGCTTAGCCGGCGGGACAACCTCCACCGGGGAGCTGTTTTTT
CDR3aa: CASSLAGGTTSTGELFF

abundance: -
j_gene: TRBJ2-2
v_gene: TRBV5-8
d_gene: -
CDR3nt: TGTGCCAGCAGCTTCCAGGGTATCGCCGGGGAGCTGTTTTTT
CDR3aa: CASSFQGIAGELFF

abundance: -
j_gene: TRBJ1-3
v_gene: TRBV5-8
d_gene: -
CDR3nt: TGTGCCAGCAGACGGGAGTTCTCTGGAAACACCATATATTTT
CDR3aa: CASRREFSGNTIYF

abundance: -
j_gene: TRBJ1-4
v_gene: TRBV2
d_gene: -
CDR3nt: TGTGCCAGCAGTGCAGGGACACATGAAAAACTGTTTTTT
CDR3aa: CASSAGTHEKLFF

abundance: once
j_gene: TRBJ1-5
v_gene: TRBV5-8
d_gene: -
CDR3nt: TGTGCCAGCCACTTGGGGGGGGCGACCAATCAGCCCCAGCATTTT
CDR3aa: CASHLGGATNQPQHF

abundance: -
j_gene: TRBJ1-1
v_gene: TRBV30
d_gene: -
CDR3nt: TGTGCCTGGAGTGAACTGGTCACCTCTGAAGCTTTCTTT
CDR3aa: CAWSELVTSEAFF

abundance: -
j_gene: TRBJ1-5
v_gene: TRBV7-2
d_gene: -
CDR3nt: TGTGCCAGCAGCTTAGCGGGGAAGGGGGTTAATCAGCCCCAGCATTTT
CDR3aa: CASSLAGKGVNQPQHF

abundance: -
j_gene: TRBJ1-5
v_gene: TRBV4-1
d_gene: -
CDR3nt: TGCGCCAGCAGCCAAGAGTTGTCTAGACAGCCCCAGCATTTT
CDR3aa: CASSQELSRQPQHF

abundance: -
j_gene: TRBJ1-4
v_gene: TRBV6-1
d_gene: TRBD1
CDR3nt: TGTGCCAGCAGTGGTGACAGGGGGAAGATTAGTGTGGCTAATGAAAAACTGTTTTTT
CDR3aa: CASSGDRGKISVANEKLFF

abundance: -
j_gene: TRBJ1-1
v_gene: TRBV6-4
d_gene: -
CDR3nt: TGTGCCAGCAAGTTTATGGAGAACACTGAAGCTTTCTTT
CDR3aa: CASKFMENTEAFF

abundance: -
j_gene: TRBJ2-3
v_gene: TRBV10-3
d_gene: -
CDR3nt: TGTGCCATCGCCACTCCCCCGGGGGGCGGGACAGATACGCAGTATTTT
CDR3aa: CAIATPPGGGTDTQYF

abundance: -
j_gene: TRBJ2-2
v_gene: TRBV2
d_gene: TRBD1
CDR3nt: TGTGCCAGCAGAACAGGGGAGAGGATAGGCACCGGGGAGCTGTTTTTT
CDR3aa: CASRTGERIGTGELFF

abundance: -
j_gene: TRBJ2-5
v_gene: TRBV19
d_gene: TRBD1
CDR3nt: TGTGCCAGTAGTATAGGACAGGGTACAGAGACCCAGTACTTC
CDR3aa: CASSIGQGTETQYF

abundance: -
j_gene: TRBJ1-6
v_gene: TRBV7-8
d_gene: -
CDR3nt: TGTGCCAGCAGCTTAGGAGTCAGTTATAATTCACCCCTCCACTTT
CDR3aa: CASSLGVSYNSPLHF

abundance: -
j_gene: TRBJ2-1
v_gene: TRBV9
d_gene: TRBD2
CDR3nt: TGTGCCAGCAGCAGCGGGGGGCCGTACAATGAGCAGTTCTTC
CDR3aa: CASSSGGPYNEQFF

abundance: -
j_gene: TRBJ1-5
v_gene: TRBV5-6
d_gene: -
CDR3nt: TGTGCCAGCAGCTTGTTCCACCTGGACAATCAGCCCCAGCATTTT
CDR3aa: CASSLFHLDNQPQHF

abundance: -
j_gene: TRBJ2-3
v_gene: TRBV7-2
d_gene: -
CDR3nt: TGTGCCAGCAGATCGGGGTCCGATACGCAGTATTTT
CDR3aa: CASRSGSDTQYF

abundance: once
j_gene: TRBJ1-2
v_gene: TRBV6-5
d_gene: -
CDR3nt: TGTGCCAGCAGTCGGGGGGCGGATCATGGCTACACCTTC
CDR3aa: CASSRGADHGYTF

abundance: once
j_gene: TRBJ1-1
v_gene: TRBV4-2
d_gene: -
CDR3nt: TGTGCCAGCAGCCAAGCGTTGGCAGGGGACACTGAAGCTTTCTTT
CDR3aa: CASSQALAGDTEAFF

abundance: -
j_gene: TRBJ1-1
v_gene: TRBV2
d_gene: -
CDR3nt: TGTGCCAGCGGGGAGTACACTGAAGCTTTCTTT
CDR3aa: CASGEYTEAFF

abundance: -
j_gene: TRBJ2-3
v_gene: TRBV7-9
d_gene: -
CDR3nt: TGTGCCAGCAGCGGTGGGGGGAACACAGATACGCAGTATTTT
CDR3aa: CASSGGGNTDTQYF

abundance: -
j_gene: TRBJ2-2
v_gene: TRBV23-1
d_gene: TRBD1
CDR3nt: TGCGCCAGCAGTCAATCAAAAGCGCCGGGACAGGGGATCACCGGGGAGCTGTTTTTT
CDR3aa: CASSQSKAPGQGITGELFF

abundance: -
j_gene: TRBJ2-7
v_gene: TRBV11-2
d_gene: -
CDR3nt: TGTGCCAGCAGCTTTCAGGCCGGGTACGAGCAGTACTTC
CDR3aa: CASSFQAGYEQYF

abundance: -
j_gene: TRBJ2-7
v_gene: TRBV7-2
d_gene: -
CDR3nt: TGTGCCAGCAGCTTGTCAGGGAACTACGAGCAGTACTTC
CDR3aa: CASSLSGNYEQYF

abundance: -
j_gene: TRBJ1-6
v_gene: TRBV5-1
d_gene: -
CDR3nt: TGCGCCAGCAGCTTGGGAGGAAGAAGAAATTCACCCCTCCACTTT
CDR3aa: CASSLGGRRNSPLHF

abundance: -
j_gene: TRBJ2-7
v_gene: TRBV19
d_gene: -
CDR3nt: TGTGCCAGTAGTCCCCTCCTCAGACTCAAAACCTACGAGCAGTACTTC
CDR3aa: CASSPLLRLKTYEQYF

abundance: -
j_gene: TRBJ1-4
v_gene: TRBV14
d_gene: -
CDR3nt: TGTGCCAGCAGCCAAGTTGGGGGGGCCTGGGCGGAAAAACTGTTTTTT
CDR3aa: CASSQVGGAWAEKLFF

abundance: -
j_gene: TRBJ2-1
v_gene: TRBV11-2
d_gene: TRBD2
CDR3nt: TGTGCCAGCACCCCGACTAGCGCTTACAATGAGCAGTTCTTC
CDR3aa: CASTPTSAYNEQFF

abundance: -
j_gene: TRBJ1-2
v_gene: TRBV2
d_gene: TRBD1
CDR3nt: TGTGCCTGCCAACTTACAGGGGGCCAGGGCTACACCTTC
CDR3aa: CACQLTGGQGYTF

abundance: -
j_gene: TRBJ1-1
v_gene: TRBV7-9
d_gene: -
CDR3nt: TGTGCCAGCAGCTTAGGCCGAGAGGGGCCAGCTTTCTTT
CDR3aa: CASSLGREGPAFF

abundance: -
j_gene: TRBJ2-7
v_gene: TRBV12-3/TRBV12-4
d_gene: -
CDR3nt: TGTGCCAGCAGTTTTCTGGGCTCCTACGAGCAGTACTTC
CDR3aa: CASSFLGSYEQYF

abundance: -
j_gene: TRBJ2-3
v_gene: TRBV6-5
d_gene: -
CDR3nt: TGTGCCAGCAGTTGGGACGGTGGCACAGATACGCAGTATTTT
CDR3aa: CASSWDGGTDTQYF

abundance: -
j_gene: TRBJ1-1
v_gene: TRBV5-1
d_gene: -
CDR3nt: TGCGCCAGCACACTGGCTGCGACCAACACTGAAGCTTTCTTT
CDR3aa: CASTLAATNTEAFF

abundance: -
j_gene: TRBJ1-4
v_gene: TRBV6-2/TRBV6-3
d_gene: -
CDR3nt: TGTGCCAGCAGTTCCCATACAACTAATGAAAAACTGTTTTTT
CDR3aa: CASSSHTTNEKLFF

abundance: -
j_gene: TRBJ1-5
v_gene: TRBV5-1
d_gene: -
CDR3nt: TGCGCCAGCAGCTTGGGGCAGAATCAGCCCCAGCATTTT
CDR3aa: CASSLGQNQPQHF

abundance: -
j_gene: TRBJ2-6
v_gene: TRBV27
d_gene: -
CDR3nt: TGTGCCAGCAGTTCTAGGGGCGTCCTGACTTTC
CDR3aa: CASSSRGVLTF

abundance: -
j_gene: TRBJ2-1
v_gene: TRBV7-8
d_gene: -
CDR3nt: TGTGCCAGCAGCTTAGTGGTGATCAATGAGCAGTTCTTC
CDR3aa: CASSLVVINEQFF

abundance: -
j_gene: TRBJ1-6
v_gene: TRBV6-2/TRBV6-3
d_gene: TRBD1
CDR3nt: TGTGCCAGCAGTCGGGACAGGGGGAATTCACCCCTCCACTTT
CDR3aa: CASSRDRGNSPLHF